This T cell receptor (beta chain) was obtained from a study of shared clonotypes between healthy human individuals. Study in general: Three plates were used per donor for CD4 naive, three for CD4 memory, two for CD8 naive and one for CD8 memory.

On this clone: The target antigen is unknown.

Assay used: immunoSEQ multiplex PCR; TCRdb lists only in-frame clones, some missing. The table has fewer than 3 million clones, 85% to 95% seen once. Whole-study findings and limits: Of the naive CD4 clonotypes, approximately 5% were shared across a handful of donors.

The CDR3 length is 17 residues. Germline-derived CDR1 and CDR2 are MDHEN and SYDVKM. V lost 0 bases and J lost 2, with 11 bases in between. This chain joins TRBV28 and TRBJ2-6; D gene ambiguous. This TCR was sampled from a man between 18 and 35 years old in good health. Some clones in this sample may be carry-over from other donors' samples. The sequenced sample was naive CD4+ T cells from PBMCs. Subset reported: CD45RA+ positively selected. The CDR3 spells CASSLWSNPPGANVLTF. The CDR3 DNA reads TGTGCCAGCAGTTTATGGTCGAACCCCCCTGGGGCCAACGTCCTGACTTTC.